Following are 8 T cell receptor beta chains from one sample sequenced in a study of graft-versus-host responses after intestinal transplantation. Sequenced by immunoSEQ multiplex PCR; TCRdb stores in-frame clones only, minus some. The sample records fewer than 95,000 clones, around 90% being singletons. The antigens for these receptors are not known. The specimen comprised unstimulated CD8+ T cells sorted from spleen or lymph node cells, sampled before transplant. Receptors were obtained from a human donor who was the organ donor for an intestinal transplant.

The chain links TRBV28 to TRBJ2-7, with 8 bases fitting TRBD2. CDR1 and CDR2 from the germline V gene are MDHEN and SYDVKM. The junction had 2 bases not matched to a gene; V was cut back by 2 bases and J by 5 bases. The CDR3 loop spans 13 amino acids. This CDR3 is CASSLPGGDEQYF. CDR3 bases: TGTGCCAGCAGTTTACCGGGGGGGGACGAGCAGTACTTC.

The chain couples TRBV11-1 to TRBJ1-1; D might be TRBD1 (6 bases). V shed 5 bases and J shed 1 base, with 14 bases lying between them. This CDR3 has 15 amino acids. Germline V gene data show CDR1 as SGHAT and CDR2 as FQDESV (reference sequence). CDR3 nucleotide sequence: TGTGCCAGCAGCCCCTACCCCAGGGGGAACACTGAAGCTTTCTTT. It translates to CASSPYPRGNTEAFF. Variable domain in full (rest from reference TRBV11-1 and TRBJ1-1): EAEVAQSPRYKITEKSQAVAFWCDPISGHATLYWYRQILGQGPELLVQFQDESVVDDSQLPKDRFSAERLKGVDSTLKIQPAELGDSAMYLCASSPYPRGNTEAFFGQGTRLTVV.

The gene calls are TRBV29-1 and TRBJ1-1; D gene ambiguous. The CDR3 is 15 amino acids. Deletions cut 0 bases from V and 4 bases from J, with 15 bases between. CDR1 and CDR2 (germline): SQVTM, ANQGSEA. The chain's CDR3 is CSVEDLGVSATEAFF. CDR3 bases: TGCAGCGTTGAAGATCTCGGGGTGAGTGCCACTGAAGCTTTCTTT.

The chain links TRBV7-9 to TRBJ1-1; unclear D gene. Germline V gives CDR1 SEHNR, CDR2 FQNEAQ (reference sequence). With 8 bases removed from V and 5 bases from J, the gap between germline ends came to 12 bases. This CDR3 has 12 amino acids. The CDR3 sequence: CASALRRTEAFF. CDR3 in DNA: TGTGCCAGCGCGTTACGGAGGACTGAAGCTTTCTTT. Filled out from reference TRBV7-9 and TRBJ1-1, the complete variable domain reads DTGVSQNPRHKITKRGQNVTFRCDPISEHNRLYWYRQTLGQGPEFLTYFQNEAQLEKSRLLSDRFSAERPKGSFSTLEIQRTEQGDSAMYLCASALRRTEAFFGQGTRLTVV.

V gene TRBV4-1 combines with J gene TRBJ2-7, with 10 nucleotides matching TRBD1. Trimming cost V 5 bases and J 4 bases; bases outside gene matches: 5. The CDR3 has 14 amino acids. Germline V gene data show CDR1 as MGHRA and CDR2 as YSYEKL. The CDR3 nucleotides read TGCGCCAGCAGCTTTCGACAGGGGGCATACGAGCAGTACTTC. It translates to CASSFRQGAYEQYF.

The J gene is TRBJ2-1, the V gene TRBV10-3; perhaps TRBD1 as D (6 bases). V lost 8 bases, J lost 2 bases, and 7 bases lay in between. The CDR3 extends over 12 amino acids. Germline V gene data show CDR1 as ENHRY and CDR2 as SYGVKD. The CDR3 nucleotides read TGTGCCATCGGACAGCCCTACAATGAGCAGTTCTTC. Translated: CAIGQPYNEQFF.

The chain has TRBV7-9 and TRBJ2-2, with a possible D match to TRBD2 (7 bases). The germline gives CDR1 SEHNR, CDR2 FQNEAQ (reference sequence). Trimming shortened V by 3 bases and J by 1 base, and 12 bases separated the two germline ends. The length of the CDR3 is 16 residues. This CDR3 reads CASSFGGLGNTGELFF. The CDR3 DNA reads TGTGCCAGCAGCTTCGGGGGGCTGGGGAACACCGGGGAGCTGTTTTTT.

The chain combines TRBV9 with TRBJ2-3; D is possibly TRBD1 (5 bases). V lost 5 bases, J lost 6 bases, and 7 bases lay in between. CDR1 and CDR2 from the germline V gene are SGDLS and YYNGEE. The CDR3 has 11 residues. The CDR3 nucleotides read TGTGCCAGCAGGGGGCCCGATACGCAGTATTTT. It encodes CASRGPDTQYF.